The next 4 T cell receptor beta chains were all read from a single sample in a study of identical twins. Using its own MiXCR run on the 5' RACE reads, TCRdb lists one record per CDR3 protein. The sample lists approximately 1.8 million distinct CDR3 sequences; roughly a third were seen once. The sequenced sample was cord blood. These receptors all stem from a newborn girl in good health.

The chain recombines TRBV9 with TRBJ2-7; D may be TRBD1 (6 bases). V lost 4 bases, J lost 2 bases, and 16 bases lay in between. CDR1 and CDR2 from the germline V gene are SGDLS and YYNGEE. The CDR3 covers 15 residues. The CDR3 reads CASSPQTGWAYEQYF. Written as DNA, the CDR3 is TGTGCCAGCAGCCCTCAAACAGGGTGGGCCTACGAGCAGTACTTC.

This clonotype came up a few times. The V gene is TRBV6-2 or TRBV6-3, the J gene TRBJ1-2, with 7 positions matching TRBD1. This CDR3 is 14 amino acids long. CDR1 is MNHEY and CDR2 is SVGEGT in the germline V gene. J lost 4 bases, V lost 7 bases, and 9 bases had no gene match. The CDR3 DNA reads TGTGCCAGCACCGAAGCCGGGACAGTCTATGGCTACACCTTC. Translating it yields CASTEAGTVYGYTF.

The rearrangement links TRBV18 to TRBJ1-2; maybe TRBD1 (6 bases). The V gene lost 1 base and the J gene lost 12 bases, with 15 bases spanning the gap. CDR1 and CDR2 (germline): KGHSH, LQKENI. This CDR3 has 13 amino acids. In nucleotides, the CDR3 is TGTGCCAGCTCACCACGTAGACAGGCTTGGGACACCTTC. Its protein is CASSPRRQAWDTF. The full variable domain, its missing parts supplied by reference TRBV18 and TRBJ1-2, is NAGVMQNPRHLVRRRGQEARLRCSPMKGHSHVYWYRQLPEEGLKFMVYLQKENIIDESGMPKERFSAEFPKEGPSILRIQQVVRGDSAAYFCASSPRRQAWDTFGSGTRLTVV.

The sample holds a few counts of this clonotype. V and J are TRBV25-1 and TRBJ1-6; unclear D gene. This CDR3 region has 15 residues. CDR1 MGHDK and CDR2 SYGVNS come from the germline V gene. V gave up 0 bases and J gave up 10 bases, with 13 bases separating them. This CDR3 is CASSEYEGQLSPLHF. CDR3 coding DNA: TGTGCCAGCAGTGAATATGAAGGGCAACTCTCACCCCTCCACTTT.